These T cell receptor beta chains were read from a single sample in a study of OX40 agonist ivuxolimab in advanced cancers. Here immunoSEQ multiplex PCR was the method, and the copy in TCRdb shows in-frame clones only, minus some. The data hold fewer than 80,000 clones, with roughly 87% observed a single time. Here the sequenced sample was CD4+ or CD8+ T cells sorted from blood, taken in a trial of the OX40 agonist ivuxolimab. Every receptor here comes from an adult with an advanced solid tumor such as melanoma, head and neck, liver or kidney cancer. Each CDR3 is given without its conserved first and last residue.

CDR3: ASSFRGLAGGIGELF
V: TRBV5-8
J: TRBJ2-2

CDR3: ASGLQGAWEDTQY
V: TRBV5-6
J: TRBJ2-3

CDR3: ASSNQAGTLQETQY
V: TRBV7-7
J: TRBJ2-5

CDR3: ASSLAGTTYEQY
V: TRBV5-1
J: TRBJ2-7

CDR3: ASSDGQGPYEQY
V: TRBV2
J: TRBJ2-7

CDR3: ASSPLKYQETQY
V: TRBV18
J: TRBJ2-5

CDR3: ASSLIAGRGSSYNEQF
V: TRBV7-2
J: TRBJ2-1

CDR3: ASSIRAAGELQY
V: TRBV19
J: TRBJ2-4

CDR3: ASSPGEVVQY
V: TRBV7-2
J: TRBJ2-5

CDR3: ASSLRGAATGELF
V: TRBV7-2
J: TRBJ2-2

CDR3: ASSLGRSYEQY
V: TRBV5-4
J: TRBJ2-7

CDR3: ASSGTDRANEQF
V: TRBV25-1
J: TRBJ2-1

CDR3: ASRRDRSNYGYT
V: TRBV19
J: TRBJ1-2

CDR3: ASSLGAFSGNTDTQY
V: TRBV5-4
J: TRBJ2-3